One and the same sample provided the 5 T cell receptor beta chains below, sequenced in a study of blood T cell repertoires in COVID-19. Clones were read by immunoSEQ multiplex PCR, and TCRdb kept only the in-frame ones, dropping some. Here the sample spans about 200,000 clones, approximately 90% being singletons. Sample: PBMCs or T cells enriched from blood (not recorded which). The receptor set was obtained from a man younger than 40 who had recovered from COVID-19.

This sequence joins TRBV12-5 and TRBJ1-1, with 9 bases aligning to TRBD1. J gave up 2 bases and V 1 base, and 5 bases lay outside the gene matches. Germline lookup yields CDR1 LGHNT and CDR2 FRNRAP. The CDR3 consists of 16 residues. CDR3 sequence reads: CASGLDPGQGNTEAFF. The CDR3 nucleotides read TGTGCTAGTGGTTTGGATCCGGGACAGGGAAACACTGAAGCTTTCTTT.

This clone was seen just once. The rearrangement uses TRBV13 and TRBJ2-5; 9 positions agree with TRBD2. The germline V gene has CDR1 PRHDT and CDR2 FYEKMQ (reference sequence). The junction had 7 bases not matched to a gene; V was cut back by 1 base and J by 1 base. The CDR3 covers 17 residues. The chain's CDR3 is CASSLASSGGFQETQYF. The CDR3, as DNA: TGTGCCAGCAGCTTAGCTTCCAGCGGGGGGTTCCAAGAGACCCAGTACTTC.

V is TRBV3-1 (or the pseudogene TRBV3-2) and J is TRBJ2-5; no clear D gene. Germline loops: CDR1 LGHDT, CDR2 YNNKEL (reference sequence). With 0 bases removed from V and 1 base from J, the gap between germline ends came to 9 bases. The CDR3 is made up of 15 amino acids. The CDR3 sequence is CASSQDLNSQETQYF. The CDR3 nucleotides are TGTGCCAGCAGCCAAGATTTAAACAGCCAAGAGACCCAGTACTTC.

The chain recombines TRBV3-1 (or the pseudogene TRBV3-2) with TRBJ1-2; 11 nucleotides align to TRBD1. This CDR3 comprises 16 residues. The germline V gene encodes CDR1 LGHDT and CDR2 YNNKEL (reference sequence). V was clipped by 2 bases and J by 4 bases; unmatched bases: 6. CDR3 DNA: TGTGCCAGCAGCCAACCCCGGACAGGGGGCACCTATGGCTACACCTTC. Residues: CASSQPRTGGTYGYTF.

The rearrangement joins TRBV28 to TRBJ2-7; maybe TRBD1 (6 bases). The CDR3 contains 15 residues. Germline V gives CDR1 MDHEN, CDR2 SYDVKM. V shed 1 base and J shed 4 bases, with 14 bases lying between them. In DNA form, the CDR3 reads TGTGCCAGCAGTTTATATGTACAGGGTCAATACGAGCAGTACTTC. Translation gives CASSLYVQGQYEQYF.